The T cell receptor beta chain described here comes from a study of CD8 T cells in Susac syndrome. Broader study findings: The study identified about seventeen and five Susac-specific public clones in total CD8+ and CD8+ TEMRA repertoires.

With random hexamers, reverse transcription was performed on about 0.5 to 1 ug of RNA. TCRdb re-called the immunoSEQ multiplex PCR reads through MiXCR, storing one row per CDR3 protein. The sample holds under 95,000 distinct CDR3 sequences, approximately 95% seen once. Per the germline V gene, CDR1 is LNHNV and CDR2 is YYDKDF (reference sequence). V shed 0 bases and J shed 3 bases, with 18 bases lying between them. This CDR3 has 18 residues. Comments on this clonotype: Its antigen is as yet unknown.

Sequencing of TCR beta was undertaken in CD8+ and CD4+ T cells derived from blood. The diagnostic criteria were recently defined, and patients with Susac syndrome met them for definite or probable disease. The TCR sequence derives from a human donor with Susac syndrome. V and J are TRBV15 and TRBJ1-5; unclear D gene. The sample was CD8+ T cells from PBMCs. For the CDR3, the DNA is TGTGCCACCAGCAGAGAAGGTATTTCGGGCCTCCTCAATCAGCCCCAGCATTTT. Amino acids: CATSREGISGLLNQPQHF. The full variable domain, its missing parts supplied by reference TRBV15 and TRBJ1-5, is DAMVIQNPRYQVTQFGKPVTLSCSQTLNHNVMYWYQQKSSQAPKLLFHYYDKDFNNEADTPDNFQSRRPNTSFCFLDIRSPGLGDTAMYLCATSREGISGLLNQPQHFGDGTRLSIL.